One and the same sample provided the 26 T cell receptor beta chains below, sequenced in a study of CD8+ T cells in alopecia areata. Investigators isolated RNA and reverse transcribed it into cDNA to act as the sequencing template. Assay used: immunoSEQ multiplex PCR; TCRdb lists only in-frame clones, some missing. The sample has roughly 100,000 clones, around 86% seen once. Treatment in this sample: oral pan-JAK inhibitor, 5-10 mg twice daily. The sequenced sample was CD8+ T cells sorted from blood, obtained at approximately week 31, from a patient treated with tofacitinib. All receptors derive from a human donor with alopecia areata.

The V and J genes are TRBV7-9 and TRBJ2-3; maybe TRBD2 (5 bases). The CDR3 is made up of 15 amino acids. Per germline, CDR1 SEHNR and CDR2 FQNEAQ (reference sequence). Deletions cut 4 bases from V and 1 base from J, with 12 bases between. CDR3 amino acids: CASSSLAFGTDTQYF. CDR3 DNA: TGTGCCAGCAGCTCTCTAGCTTTCGGCACAGATACGCAGTATTTT.

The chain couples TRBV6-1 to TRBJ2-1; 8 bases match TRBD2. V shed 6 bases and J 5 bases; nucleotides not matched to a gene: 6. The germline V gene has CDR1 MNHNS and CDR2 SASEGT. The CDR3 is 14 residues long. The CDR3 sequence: CASSRGGTNNEQFF. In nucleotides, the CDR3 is TGTGCCAGCAGCCGCGGGGGGACCAACAATGAGCAGTTCTTC.

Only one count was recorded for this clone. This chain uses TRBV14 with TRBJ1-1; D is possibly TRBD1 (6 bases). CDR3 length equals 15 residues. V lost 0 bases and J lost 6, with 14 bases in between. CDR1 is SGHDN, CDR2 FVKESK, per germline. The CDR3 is CASSQEGGPFAEAFF. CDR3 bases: TGTGCCAGCAGCCAAGAGGGGGGGCCATTCGCTGAAGCTTTCTTT.

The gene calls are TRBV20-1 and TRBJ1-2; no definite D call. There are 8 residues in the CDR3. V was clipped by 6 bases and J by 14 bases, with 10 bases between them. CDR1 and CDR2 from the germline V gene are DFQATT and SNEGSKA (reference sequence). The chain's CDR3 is CSARPGTF. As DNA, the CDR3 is TGCAGTGCAAGGCCGGGAACCTTC.

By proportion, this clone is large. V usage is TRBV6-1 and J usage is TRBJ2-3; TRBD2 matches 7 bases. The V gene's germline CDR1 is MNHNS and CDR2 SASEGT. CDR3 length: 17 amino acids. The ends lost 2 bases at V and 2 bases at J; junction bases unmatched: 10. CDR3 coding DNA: TGTGCCAGCAGTGAATGGGAGGGGACTCGGTACACAGATACGCAGTATTTT. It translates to CASSEWEGTRYTDTQYF.

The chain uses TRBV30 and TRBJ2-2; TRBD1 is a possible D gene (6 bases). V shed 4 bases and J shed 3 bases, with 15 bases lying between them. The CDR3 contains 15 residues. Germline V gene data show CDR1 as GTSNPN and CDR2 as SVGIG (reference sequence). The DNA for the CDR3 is TGTGCCTGGAACCCCGAACAGGGTTACACCGGGGAGCTGTTTTTT. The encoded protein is CAWNPEQGYTGELFF.

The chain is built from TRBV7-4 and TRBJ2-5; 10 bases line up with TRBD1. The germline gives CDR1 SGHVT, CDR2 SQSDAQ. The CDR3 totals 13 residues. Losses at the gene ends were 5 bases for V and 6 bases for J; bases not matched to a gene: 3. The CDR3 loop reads CASSPGQGKTQYF. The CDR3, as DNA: TGTGCCAGCAGCCCGGGACAGGGGAAGACCCAGTACTTC.

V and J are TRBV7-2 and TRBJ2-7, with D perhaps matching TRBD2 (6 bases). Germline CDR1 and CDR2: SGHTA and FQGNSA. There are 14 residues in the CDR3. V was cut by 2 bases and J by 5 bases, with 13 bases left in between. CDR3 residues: CASSLFTREDEQYF. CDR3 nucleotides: TGTGCCAGCAGCTTATTCACCAGGGAGGACGAGCAGTACTTC.

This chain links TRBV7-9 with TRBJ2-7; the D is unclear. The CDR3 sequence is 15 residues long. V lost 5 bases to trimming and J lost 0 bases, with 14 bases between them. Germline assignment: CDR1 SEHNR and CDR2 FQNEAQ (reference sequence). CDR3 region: CASSRGTVGSYEQYF. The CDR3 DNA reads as TGTGCCAGCAGCCGCGGTACCGTGGGCTCCTACGAGCAGTACTTC. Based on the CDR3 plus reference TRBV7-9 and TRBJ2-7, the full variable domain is DTGVSQNPRHKITKRGQNVTFRCDPISEHNRLYWYRQTLGQGPEFLTYFQNEAQLEKSRLLSDRFSAERPKGSFSTLEIQRTEQGDSAMYLCASSRGTVGSYEQYFGPGTRLTVT.

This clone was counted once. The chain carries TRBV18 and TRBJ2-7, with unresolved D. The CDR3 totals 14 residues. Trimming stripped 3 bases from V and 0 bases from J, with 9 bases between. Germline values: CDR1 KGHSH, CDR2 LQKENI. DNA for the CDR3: TGTGCCAGCTCACCGGCAGCTAGCTCCTACGAGCAGTACTTC. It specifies CASSPAASSYEQYF.

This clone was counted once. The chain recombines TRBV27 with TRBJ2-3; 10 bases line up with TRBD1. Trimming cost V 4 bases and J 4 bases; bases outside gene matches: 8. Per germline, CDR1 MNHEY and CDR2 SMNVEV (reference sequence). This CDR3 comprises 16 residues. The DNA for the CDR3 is TGTGCCAGCAGTTCCCTCCGGACAGGGGGGTCAGATACGCAGTATTTT. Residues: CASSSLRTGGSDTQYF.

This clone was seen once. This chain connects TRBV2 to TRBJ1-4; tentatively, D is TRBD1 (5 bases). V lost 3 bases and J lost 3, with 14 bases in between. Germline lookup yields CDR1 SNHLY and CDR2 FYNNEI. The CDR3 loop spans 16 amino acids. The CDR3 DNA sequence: TGTGCCAGCAGTGAGAAGCAGGGCCGGGCTAATGAAAAACTGTTTTTT. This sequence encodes CASSEKQGRANEKLFF. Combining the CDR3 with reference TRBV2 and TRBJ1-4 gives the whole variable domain EPEVTQTPSHQVTQMGQEVILRCVPISNHLYFYWYRQILGQKVEFLVSFYNNEISEKSEIFDDQFSVERPDGSNFTLKIRSTKLEDSAMYFCASSEKQGRANEKLFFGSGTQLSVL.

In nucleotides, the CDR3 is TGTGCCATCAGTGAGTCGGTTCTTCTTCTGGAGACCCAGTACTTC. Its translation: CAISESVLLLETQYF. The gene calls are TRBV10-3 and TRBJ2-5; D is undetermined. With 0 bases removed from V and 5 bases from J, the gap between germline ends came to 13 bases. The CDR3 length is 15 residues. Germline values: CDR1 ENHRY, CDR2 SYGVKD.

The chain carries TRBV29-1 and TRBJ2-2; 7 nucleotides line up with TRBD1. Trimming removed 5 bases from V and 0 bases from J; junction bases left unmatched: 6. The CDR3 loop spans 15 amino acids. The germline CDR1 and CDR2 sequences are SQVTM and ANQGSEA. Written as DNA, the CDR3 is TGCAGCGTTTGGCGGACAGGAGCGAACACCGGGGAGCTGTTTTTT. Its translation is CSVWRTGANTGELFF.

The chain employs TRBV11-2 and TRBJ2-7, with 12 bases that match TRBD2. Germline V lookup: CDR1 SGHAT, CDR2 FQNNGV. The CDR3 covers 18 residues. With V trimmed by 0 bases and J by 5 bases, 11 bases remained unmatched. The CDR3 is CASSLDGLAGRPGDEQYF. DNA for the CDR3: TGTGCCAGCAGCTTAGATGGACTAGCGGGACGGCCGGGGGACGAGCAGTACTTC.

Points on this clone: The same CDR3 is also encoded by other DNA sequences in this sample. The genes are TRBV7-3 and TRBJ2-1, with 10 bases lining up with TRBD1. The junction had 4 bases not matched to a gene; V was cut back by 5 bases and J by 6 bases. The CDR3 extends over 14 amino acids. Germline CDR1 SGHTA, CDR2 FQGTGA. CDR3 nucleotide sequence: TGTGCCAGCAGCCGGGGACAGGGGTCCAATGAGCAGTTCTTC. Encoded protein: CASSRGQGSNEQFF. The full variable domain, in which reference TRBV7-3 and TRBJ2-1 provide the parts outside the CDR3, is GAGVSQTPSNKVTEKGKYVELRCDPISGHTALYWYRQSLGQGPEFLIYFQGTGAADDSGLPNDRFFAVRPEGSVSTLKIQRTERGDSAVYLCASSRGQGSNEQFFGPGTRLTVL.

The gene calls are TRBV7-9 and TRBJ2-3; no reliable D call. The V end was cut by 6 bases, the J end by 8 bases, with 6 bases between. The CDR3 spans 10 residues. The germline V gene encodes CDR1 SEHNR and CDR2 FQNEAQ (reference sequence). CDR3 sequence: CASSRATQYF. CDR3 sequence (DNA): TGTGCCAGCAGTAGGGCTACGCAGTATTTT.

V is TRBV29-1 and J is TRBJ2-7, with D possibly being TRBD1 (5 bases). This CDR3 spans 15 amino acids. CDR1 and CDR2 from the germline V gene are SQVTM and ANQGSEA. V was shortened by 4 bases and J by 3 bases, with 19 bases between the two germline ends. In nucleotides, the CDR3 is TGCAGCGTTGTGTCTGGGGCAGGAGTTTTCTACGAGCAGTACTTC. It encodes CSVVSGAGVFYEQYF.

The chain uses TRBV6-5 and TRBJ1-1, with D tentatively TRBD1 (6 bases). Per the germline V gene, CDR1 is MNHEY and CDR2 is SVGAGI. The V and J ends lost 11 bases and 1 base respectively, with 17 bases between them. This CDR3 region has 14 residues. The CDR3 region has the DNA TGTGCCCCTAGGCGGAACAGGGCGAACACTGAAGCTTTCTTT. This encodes CAPRRNRANTEAFF.

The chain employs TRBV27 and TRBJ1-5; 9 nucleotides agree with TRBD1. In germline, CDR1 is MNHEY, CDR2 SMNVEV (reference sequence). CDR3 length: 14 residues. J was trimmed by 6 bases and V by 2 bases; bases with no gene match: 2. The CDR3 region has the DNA TGTGCCAGCAGTTTAATACAGGGGGCTCAGCCCCAGCATTTT. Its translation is CASSLIQGAQPQHF.

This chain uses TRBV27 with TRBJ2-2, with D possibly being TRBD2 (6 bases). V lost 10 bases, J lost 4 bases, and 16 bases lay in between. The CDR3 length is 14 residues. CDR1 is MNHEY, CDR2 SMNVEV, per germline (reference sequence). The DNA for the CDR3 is TGTGCCACTACGACGCGGGGACGCACCGGGGAGCTGTTTTTT. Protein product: CATTTRGRTGELFF.

The CDR3: CASSPAAGSNTEAFF. CDR3 DNA: TGTGCCAGCAGCCCTGCGGCGGGGTCTAACACTGAAGCTTTCTTT. This chain links TRBV9 with TRBJ1-1; no firm D call. The V gene lost 4 bases and the J gene lost 2 bases, with 15 bases spanning the gap. Looked up from germline, CDR1 is SGDLS and CDR2 is YYNGEE. The CDR3 runs to 15 residues.

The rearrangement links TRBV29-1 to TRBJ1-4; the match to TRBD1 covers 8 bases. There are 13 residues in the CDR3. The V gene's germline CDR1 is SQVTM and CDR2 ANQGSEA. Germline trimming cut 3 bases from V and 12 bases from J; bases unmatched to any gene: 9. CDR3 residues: CSVESTGAGELFF. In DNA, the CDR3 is TGCAGCGTTGAGTCGACAGGGGCTGGCGAACTGTTTTTT.

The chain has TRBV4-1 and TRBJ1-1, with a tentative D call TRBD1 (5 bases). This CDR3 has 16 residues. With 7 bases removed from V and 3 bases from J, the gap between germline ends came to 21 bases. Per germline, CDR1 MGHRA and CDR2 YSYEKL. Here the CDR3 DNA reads TGCGCCAGCATAGGAGTAGCCAGGGCTGGGGACACTGAAGCTTTCTTT. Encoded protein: CASIGVARAGDTEAFF.

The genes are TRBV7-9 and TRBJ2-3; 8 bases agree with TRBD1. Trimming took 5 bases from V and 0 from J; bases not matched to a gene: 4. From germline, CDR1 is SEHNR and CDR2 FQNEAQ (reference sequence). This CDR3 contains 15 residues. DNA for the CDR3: TGTGCCAGCAGCGTTGGACAGGGAAGCACAGATACGCAGTATTTT. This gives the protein CASSVGQGSTDTQYF.

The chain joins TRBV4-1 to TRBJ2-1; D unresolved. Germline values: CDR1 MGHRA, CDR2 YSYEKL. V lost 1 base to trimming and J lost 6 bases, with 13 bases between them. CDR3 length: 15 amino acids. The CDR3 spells CASSQVGSASNEQFF. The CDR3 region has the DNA TGCGCCAGCAGCCAAGTTGGGTCCGCCTCCAATGAGCAGTTCTTC.